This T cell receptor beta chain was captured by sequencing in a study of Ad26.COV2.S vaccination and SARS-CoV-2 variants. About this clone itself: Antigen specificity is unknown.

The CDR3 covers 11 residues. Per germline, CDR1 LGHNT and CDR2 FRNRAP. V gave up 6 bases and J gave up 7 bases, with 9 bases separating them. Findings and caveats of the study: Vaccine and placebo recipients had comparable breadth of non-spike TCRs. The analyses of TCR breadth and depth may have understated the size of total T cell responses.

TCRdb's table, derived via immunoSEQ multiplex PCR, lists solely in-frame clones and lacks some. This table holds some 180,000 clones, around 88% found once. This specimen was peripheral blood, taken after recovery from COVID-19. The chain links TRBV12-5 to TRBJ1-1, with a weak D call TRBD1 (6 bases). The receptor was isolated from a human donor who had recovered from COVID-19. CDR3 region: CASGLQGEAFF. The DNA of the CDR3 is TGTGCTAGTGGGTTACAGGGTGAAGCTTTCTTT.